A selection of T cell receptor beta chains follows, all from one sample in a study of OX40 agonist ivuxolimab in advanced cancers. This table comes from immunoSEQ multiplex PCR, and its TCRdb copy is limited to in-frame clones, with some not included. The sample gives about 73,000 clones, 70% to 90% of which show up once; roughly 0.5% is in the top ten. Sequenced here: CD4+ or CD8+ T cells sorted from blood, sampled in a trial of the OX40 agonist ivuxolimab. The receptors come from an adult with an advanced solid tumor such as melanoma, head and neck, liver or kidney cancer. The CDR3 runs from the conserved cysteine through the conserved F or W. Fields, in order: V gene, J gene, clone size, CDR3 length, D gene, CDR3 protein, CDR3 DNA. A D gene is named only where the DNA matches it firmly. Clone size appears in some rows only: once, few, many, or a class for an expanded clone.

V: TRBV7-8
J: TRBJ2-1
size: few
length: 17
D: TRBD2
CDR3: CASSSVASGYRSSEQFF
DNA: TGTGCCAGCAGCTCCGTAGCTAGCGGATATCGCAGTAGTGAGCAGTTCTTC

V: TRBV7-6
J: TRBJ2-5
size: NA
length: 15
D: NA
CDR3: CASSLASSIQETQYF
DNA: TGTGCCAGCAGCTTAGCTTCCAGCATACAAGAGACCCAGTACTTC

V: TRBV28
J: TRBJ2-7
size: NA
length: 14
D: NA
CDR3: CASRLRDLPYEQYF
DNA: TGTGCCAGCAGGCTCCGGGACCTCCCCTACGAGCAGTACTTC

V: TRBV10-3
J: TRBJ2-6
size: NA
length: 18
D: NA
CDR3: CAISEFPADTSGANVLTF
DNA: TGTGCCATCAGTGAGTTCCCCGCCGACACCTCTGGGGCCAACGTCCTGACTTTC

V: TRBV7-2
J: TRBJ2-5
size: NA
length: 15
D: NA
CDR3: CASSQRAPIQETQYF
DNA: TGTGCCAGCAGCCAACGGGCCCCGATCCAAGAGACCCAGTACTTC

V: TRBV7-8
J: TRBJ2-7
size: few
length: 14
D: TRBD2
CDR3: CASSSASGSYEQYF
DNA: TGTGCCAGCAGCTCCGCTAGCGGATCCTACGAGCAGTACTTC

V: TRBV7-8
J: TRBJ2-7
size: NA
length: 15
D: TRBD1
CDR3: CASSLALGQPYEQYF
DNA: TGTGCCAGCAGCTTAGCGCTGGGACAGCCCTACGAGCAGTACTTC

V: TRBV15
J: TRBJ2-7
size: NA
length: 17
D: TRBD2
CDR3: CATSRGTSGSGGYEQYF
DNA: TGTGCCACCAGCAGAGGGACTAGCGGGAGCGGGGGCTACGAGCAGTACTTC

V: TRBV2
J: TRBJ2-7
size: NA
length: 16
D: NA
CDR3: CASSEWTQRTPYEQYF
DNA: TGTGCCAGCAGTGAATGGACCCAGCGGACACCCTACGAGCAGTACTTC

V: TRBV15
J: TRBJ2-5
size: NA
length: 14
D: TRBD1
CDR3: CATRQGDYQETQYF
DNA: TGTGCCACTAGACAGGGGGATTATCAAGAGACCCAGTACTTC

V: TRBV9
J: TRBJ2-7
size: NA
length: 15
D: TRBD1
CDR3: CASSLAGGNFYEQYF
DNA: TGTGCCAGCAGCCTCGCAGGGGGCAATTTCTACGAGCAGTACTTC

V: TRBV28
J: TRBJ2-3
size: NA
length: 14
D: NA
CDR3: CASEGRDGPDTQYF
DNA: TGTGCCAGCGAGGGTCGTGACGGCCCAGATACGCAGTATTTT

V: TRBV6-5
J: TRBJ2-3
size: NA
length: 14
D: NA
CDR3: CASSYSPVADTQYF
DNA: TGTGCCAGCAGTTACTCGCCGGTCGCAGATACGCAGTATTTT

V: TRBV21-1
J: TRBJ2-7
size: NA
length: 14
D: NA
CDR3: CASSTKDGVYEQYF
DNA: TGTGCCAGCAGCACGAAGGACGGAGTCTACGAGCAGTACTTC

V: TRBV6-5
J: TRBJ2-2
size: NA
length: 14
D: TRBD2
CDR3: CASSYVRGGRELFF
DNA: TGTGCCAGCAGTTATGTGCGGGGGGGGCGGGAGCTGTTTTTT

V: TRBV7-9
J: TRBJ1-1
size: NA
length: 15
D: TRBD1
CDR3: CASSFGDSVNTEAFF
DNA: TGTGCCAGCAGCTTCGGGGACAGCGTGAACACTGAAGCTTTCTTT

V: TRBV4-1
J: TRBJ2-3
size: NA
length: 14
D: NA
CDR3: CASKWQTLTDTQYF
DNA: TGCGCCAGCAAGTGGCAGACCCTCACAGATACGCAGTATTTT

V: TRBV6-6
J: TRBJ2-7
size: few
length: 11
D: NA
CDR3: CASSLGGAENF
DNA: TGTGCCAGCAGCTTAGGGGGGGCAGAAAACTTC

V: TRBV14
J: TRBJ2-7
size: NA
length: 18
D: TRBD2
CDR3: CASSQGRTSGRFLNEQYF
DNA: TGTGCCAGCAGCCAAGGTAGGACTAGCGGGAGGTTTCTCAACGAGCAGTACTTC

V: TRBV4-1
J: TRBJ2-5
size: NA
length: 16
D: TRBD1
CDR3: CASSQWTGGSQETQYF
DNA: TGCGCCAGCAGCCAGTGGACAGGGGGTTCGCAAGAGACCCAGTACTTC

V: TRBV5-4
J: TRBJ1-2
size: NA
length: 14
D: NA
CDR3: CASSLAGNNYGYTF
DNA: TGTGCCAGCAGCTTGGCAGGGAATAACTATGGCTACACCTTC

V: TRBV30
J: TRBJ1-5
size: NA
length: 14
D: TRBD1
CDR3: CAWSAGTANQPQHF
DNA: TGTGCCTGGAGTGCCGGGACAGCCAATCAGCCCCAGCATTTT

V: TRBV5-1
J: TRBJ2-5
size: NA
length: 15
D: TRBD2
CDR3: CASSVGLAGQETQYF
DNA: TGCGCCAGCAGCGTGGGACTAGCGGGCCAAGAGACCCAGTACTTC

V: TRBV30
J: TRBJ1-6
size: NA
length: 14
D: NA
CDR3: CAWDPGRGNSPLHF
DNA: TGTGCCTGGGACCCGGGCAGAGGCAATTCACCCCTCCACTTT

V: TRBV5-1
J: TRBJ2-5
size: NA
length: 13
D: NA
CDR3: CASSLGLAETQYF
DNA: TGCGCCAGCAGCTTGGGGCTAGCGGAGACCCAGTACTTC

V: TRBV4-1
J: TRBJ2-3
size: NA
length: 17
D: TRBD2
CDR3: CASSQVALAETGDTQYF
DNA: TGCGCCAGCAGCCAAGTCGCTCTAGCGGAAACCGGGGATACGCAGTATTTT

V: TRBV30
J: TRBJ2-7
size: NA
length: 11
D: NA
CDR3: CAWTRGYEQYF
DNA: TGTGCCTGGACTCGGGGCTACGAGCAGTACTTC

V: TRBV19
J: TRBJ2-7
size: once
length: 15
D: TRBD2
CDR3: CASKMAGGSPYEQYF
DNA: TGTGCCAGTAAAATGGCGGGAGGCTCCCCCTACGAGCAGTACTTC

V: TRBV19
J: TRBJ2-2
size: NA
length: 13
D: NA
CDR3: CASTRVATGELFF
DNA: TGTGCCAGTACCCGAGTCGCCACCGGGGAGCTGTTTTTT

V: TRBV6-5
J: TRBJ2-1
size: NA
length: 14
D: NA
CDR3: CASSYSVGRGEQFF
DNA: TGTGCCAGCAGTTACTCGGTCGGGAGAGGGGAGCAGTTCTTC

V: TRBV9
J: TRBJ1-2
size: NA
length: 17
D: TRBD1
CDR3: CASSSPGTGGYDYGYTF
DNA: TGTGCCAGCAGCTCACCCGGGACAGGGGGCTACGACTATGGCTACACCTTC

V: TRBV9
J: TRBJ2-3
size: NA
length: 24
D: TRBD2
CDR3: CASSVEVGQKGLAVGPPSTDTQYF
DNA: TGTGCCAGCAGCGTAGAAGTTGGACAGAAGGGACTAGCGGTAGGCCCCCCAAGCACAGATACGCAGTATTTT

V: TRBV5-1
J: TRBJ2-1
size: NA
length: 14
D: NA
CDR3: CASRPLGGNNEQFF
DNA: TGCGCCAGCAGACCGCTAGGCGGCAACAATGAGCAGTTCTTC

V: TRBV2
J: TRBJ1-1
size: NA
length: 13
D: TRBD1
CDR3: CATHWDRPTEAFF
DNA: TGTGCCACGCACTGGGACAGACCCACTGAAGCTTTCTTT

V: TRBV10-3
J: TRBJ2-2
size: NA
length: 16
D: TRBD2
CDR3: CATGLAGGPDTGELFF
DNA: TGTGCCACGGGACTAGCGGGAGGGCCTGACACCGGGGAGCTGTTTTTT

V: TRBV6-6
J: TRBJ2-1
size: NA
length: 14
D: NA
CDR3: CASLDRHLNNEQFF
DNA: TGTGCCAGTCTCGACAGGCACCTAAACAATGAGCAGTTCTTC

V: TRBV27
J: TRBJ2-7
size: NA
length: 14
D: TRBD2
CDR3: CASRDLAGLGEQYF
DNA: TGTGCCAGCCGGGATCTAGCGGGATTGGGCGAGCAGTACTTC

V: TRBV6-5
J: TRBJ1-2
size: NA
length: 16
D: TRBD1
CDR3: CASSYSSGTGANGYTF
DNA: TGTGCCAGCAGTTACTCCTCAGGGACAGGGGCAAATGGCTACACCTTC

V: TRBV20-1
J: TRBJ1-1
size: once
length: 11
D: NA
CDR3: CSAGGNTEAFF
DNA: TGCAGTGCCGGAGGAAACACTGAAGCTTTCTTT

V: TRBV19
J: TRBJ2-1
size: NA
length: 15
D: NA
CDR3: CASKRDPKSYNEQFF
DNA: TGTGCCAGTAAAAGGGATCCTAAATCCTACAATGAGCAGTTCTTC

V: TRBV30
J: TRBJ2-3
size: NA
length: 14
D: TRBD1
CDR3: CACRGQGTADTQYF
DNA: TGTGCCTGCAGAGGACAGGGAACGGCAGATACGCAGTATTTT

V: TRBV5-1
J: TRBJ2-7
size: NA
length: 14
D: NA
CDR3: CASSPEGFSYEQYF
DNA: TGCGCCAGCAGCCCCGAGGGGTTCTCCTACGAGCAGTACTTC

V: TRBV25-1
J: TRBJ2-7
size: NA
length: 17
D: NA
CDR3: CASSESGSGRRGYEQYF
DNA: TGTGCCAGCAGTGAATCAGGTAGCGGAAGGAGAGGCTACGAGCAGTACTTC